This T cell receptor beta chain was recorded in a study of T cell repertoires in cytomegalovirus infection. Study details: Evidence of both CMV infection and a matching HLA type came from public TCR beta signatures. Findings and limits, study-wide: Clonotype analysis showed dominance of the ex vivo response by HLA-C-restricted CMV-specific TCR beta clonotypes. CMV carriers having the relevant HLA were flagged by cumulative public TCR beta family frequency.

One entry per CDR3 protein, called by TCRdb with MiXCR from the reads. The table includes around 170,000 distinct CDR3 sequences, about an eighth detected once. This clonotype was counted a few times. The antigen remains unidentified. The ends were cut back, 0 bases at V and 2 bases at J, with 12 bases in the middle. The CDR3 has 15 amino acids. CDR1 is SGHRS, CDR2 YFSETQ, per germline. Sample: PBMCs. This sequence joins TRBV5-1 and TRBJ2-7; D call uncertain. This TCR was sampled from a human donor in good health (CMV status not recorded). Some clones in this sample may be carry-over from other donors' samples. The CDR3 protein is CASSLAAQRPYEQYF. CDR3 sequence (DNA): TGCGCCAGCAGCTTGGCAGCCCAACGGCCCTACGAGCAGTACTTC. The whole variable domain, remainder taken from reference TRBV5-1 and TRBJ2-7, is KAGVTQTPRYLIKTRGQQVTLSCSPISGHRSVSWYQQTPGQGLQFLFEYFSETQRNKGNFPGRFSGRQFSNSRSEMNVSTLELGDSALYLCASSLAAQRPYEQYFGPGTRLTVT.